The clone carrying this T cell receptor (beta chain) was detected a few times. Its specificity is unknown. Sampling consisted of one heparinised blood draw per donor, averaging about 116 mL. Via the markers CD45RO/CCR7/CD25/CD127/CD95/CD27, stem cell-like memory, regulatory, central memory and naive CD4+ cells were sorted. The record originates from a study of beta chain features in type 1 diabetes. Study observations and caveats: People with Type 1 diabetes carried modestly yet significantly shorter TCRB CDR3s in all four CD4+ subsets.

Every isolated RNA sample was fully reverse transcribed, so sequencing captured expressed TCRB transcripts. TCRdb's copy holds only in-frame clones and misses some; the assay was immunoSEQ multiplex PCR. The top ten clones hold 0.0095% to 0.012% of a sample with 300,000 to 450,000 clones, around an eighth of them seen once. Sequenced: naive CD4+ T cells from blood. The TCR sequence derives from a young woman with type 1 diabetes.

For the CDR3, the DNA is TGCAGTGCCCGGACAAGGAGAGGAGCTTTCTTT. This gives the protein CSARTRRGAFF. The chain recombines TRBV20-1 with TRBJ1-1; TRBD1 is a possible D gene (5 bases). The length of the CDR3 is 11 residues. V gave up 6 bases and J gave up 10 bases, with 15 bases separating them. CDR1 and CDR2 (germline): DFQATT, SNEGSKA (reference sequence).